This TCR beta chain is drawn from a study of blood T cell repertoires in COVID-19. Study information: Sites across the United States, Italy and Spain contributed samples from acute and convalescent COVID-19. Sources were T cells, B-cell-depleted T cells, or PBMCs; the material itself was cDNA or gDNA.

V lost 5 bases, J lost 6 bases, and 16 bases lay in between. Per germline, CDR1 LNHDA and CDR2 SQIVND (reference sequence). The CDR3 runs 15 residues. Comment on this clone: Other DNA sequences in the same sample also yield this CDR3.

In the study's own analysis: Counts of nucleated cells, estimated from reference gene primer amplification, were obtained. Here immunoSEQ multiplex PCR was the method, and the copy in TCRdb shows in-frame clones only, minus some. V, J and clone size are those of that table, while D and trimming were read from the DNA. The data hold about 280,000 clones, with over 75% observed a single time. This clonotype was obtained from a human donor in a cohort sampled during active COVID-19. This chain connects TRBV19 to TRBJ2-2; perhaps TRBD1 as D (6 bases). The material sequenced was peripheral blood. The CDR3, as DNA: TGTGCCAGTAGTGGGGCGACAGGTCCCCCCGGGGAGCTGTTTTTT. Amino acids: CASSGATGPPGELFF.